This T cell receptor (beta chain) was retrieved from a study of blood T cells in healthy people across ages. Findings and caveats of the study: The authors considered diversity estimates from one million T cells to be underestimates.

Trimming removed 3 bases from V and 7 bases from J; junction bases left unmatched: 7. CDR1 is MDHEN, CDR2 SYDVKM, per germline. This CDR3 has 15 amino acids. Each donor had approximately 10 milliliters of peripheral blood drawn. Total RNA amounts of at least 5.5 micrograms were extracted per sample. Primers used in a second PCR of roughly 6 to 11 cycles were a sample-barcoded 5' primer and a J-beta primer mix. TCRdb recomputed calls from the 5' RACE reads with MiXCR, one row per CDR3 protein. The sample lists about 680,000 distinct CDR3 sequences; 49% were seen once. This clonotype has a handful of counts. What it binds is not known.

The chain employs TRBV28 and TRBJ1-2; 11 bases fit TRBD1. Material: blood. This receptor was identified in a woman aged 60 to 75 in good health. The chain's CDR3 is CASSLNGQGASGYTF. The CDR3 DNA follows: TGTGCCAGCAGTTTGAATGGACAGGGGGCGTCTGGCTACACCTTC.